What follows describes a single TCR beta chain. The antigen is undetermined. As for treatment: 10-day PBMC culture with coronavirus spike peptide pools or control peptides (ViraFEST assay). The collection of CD4+ T cells from the unexposed donor took place before the COVID-19 pandemic (2011-2018). Once peptide pools had expanded antigen-specific T cells, ViraFEST sequenced TCRs. This sample was taken from a study of vaccination and CD4 T cells after COVID-19. The Oncomine TCR Beta short-read assay was what sequenced the DNA obtained from cultured CD4+ T cells. From the PCR reads, TCRdb called clonotypes with MiXCR, one entry per CDR3 protein. The sample has more than 1,500 distinct CDR3 sequences, around 64% seen once. Findings of the study overall: When vaccine-specific clones from convalescent patients were examined, 304 of 307 were spike mono-reactive.

This CDR3 has 14 residues. V lost 8 bases and J 6 bases, leaving 14 bases between the germline ends. The rearrangement uses TRBV12-3 or TRBV12-4 and TRBJ1-6, with D possibly matching TRBD1 (5 bases). The sequence came from a human donor in good health. Sequencing was performed on CD4+ T cells from blood, cultured in vitro. The CDR3 nucleotides are TGTGCCAGCTCAAGGGAGGGGTTTAATTCACCCCTCCACTTT. Translated, it gives CASSREGFNSPLHF.